Reported below is one TCR beta chain. As yet, its antigen is unknown. These data come from a study of regulatory T cells in long-lasting Graves disease. Study summary: In persistent Graves' disease, antithyroid drugs had been taken for over 5 years and TSH receptor antibodies stayed positive. Study-wide findings and caveats: TCR diversity in persistent Graves' patients was below that of newly diagnosed ones.

V was trimmed by 3 bases and J by 2 bases, leaving 7 bases between them. The CDR3 has 14 amino acids. Germline V gene lookup returns CDR1 LNHDA and CDR2 SQIVND (reference sequence). Combining iRepertoire HTBI primers with Arm-PCR of CDR3 regions, the authors built TCR beta libraries. In the authors' methods: The samples yielded approximately 62 TRBV and roughly 13 TRBJ segments. TCRdb re-analysed the multiplex PCR reads in MiXCR, keeping a single row per CDR3 protein. What appears here as the V and J calls and clone size reflects TCRdb's work, not the paper's. The sample includes 450,000 or so distinct CDR3 sequences, less than 25% of them seen just once. The sample's time point: persistent/refractory GD, antithyroid drugs over 5 years with positive TRAb. The TCR library was prepared using RNA isolated from PBMCs.

The sequenced sample was peripheral blood mononuclear cells (PBMCs), obtained when the disease was refractory, from a patient treated with antithyroid drugs. The sequence came from a female donor with Graves disease. The chain employs TRBV19 and TRBJ2-2, with unresolved D. Written as DNA, the CDR3 is TGTGCCAGTAGTATGGACCGAAACACCGGGGAGCTGTTTTTT. Residues: CASSMDRNTGELFF. The full variable domain, in which reference TRBV19 and TRBJ2-2 provide the parts outside the CDR3, is DGGITQSPKYLFRKEGQNVTLSCEQNLNHDAMYWYRQDPGQGLRLIYYSQIVNDFQKGDIAEGYSVSREKKESFPLTVTSAQKNPTAFYLCASSMDRNTGELFFGEGSRLTVL.